This TCR beta chain appears in the sequencing data of a study of cytomegalovirus exposure and HLA in healthy donors. TCRdb's table, derived via immunoSEQ multiplex PCR, lists solely in-frame clones and lacks some. The sample has 150,000 to 200,000 clones; more than 75% are singletons. General study points: For most TCR sequences rarity was the rule, although some public TCRs occurred in many donors.

CDR1 and CDR2 from the germline V gene are MNHNY and SVGAGI (reference sequence). The CDR3 contains 13 residues. Trimming cost V 4 bases and J 10 bases; bases outside gene matches: 9. A note on this clone: Its antigen is as yet unknown.

The origin of this receptor is a man between 18 and 35 years old in good health and CMV-seropositive. Sequenced input: PBMCs. The V gene is TRBV6-6, the J gene TRBJ1-2; 7 nucleotides line up with TRBD1. CDR3 sequence reads: CASSWDSSIAYTF. The DNA of the CDR3 is TGTGCCAGCAGTTGGGACAGTTCCATTGCCTACACCTTC.